This T cell receptor (beta chain) stems from a study of type 1 regulatory T cells (dated by TCRdb to about 2021). As for the study more broadly: The study characterized an in vitro protocol that generated a Tr1-enriched, alloantigen-specific CD4 T cell product named T-allo10. T-allo10 was under clinical evaluation in patients with hematological malignancies receiving allogeneic hematopoietic stem cell transplantation.

TCRdb records Illumina MiSeq as the sequencer. TCRdb trimmed the raw reads at Q25, called clones with MiXCR and kept productive beta chains. Rows are combined by CDR3 protein, so each entry shows the most common genes and DNA. Recorded for this sample are about 71,000 distinct CDR3 sequences; 20% of them occurred a single time. More than 6.5% of the sample goes to the ten largest clones. This clonotype was seen more than once but under ten times. Which antigen it targets is not known. No quality values exist for individual bases; no much larger clone is one base distant. Study-wide conclusions, independent of this receptor: A more restricted TCR repertoire was observed in Tr1 cells than in non-Tr1 cells, and this restriction was interpreted in the study as alloantigen-induced clonal expansion.

Taken from the germline V gene, the CDR1 and CDR2 loops are SGDLS and YYNGEE. Ends trimmed: V by 4 bases, J by 6 bases; bases unmatched to a gene: 7. Counted from cysteine to phenylalanine, this CDR3 has 15 amino acids. Only the CDR3 part of the read is kept: 45 bases, read in frame from the first base. The material sequenced was cultured type 1 regulatory T (Tr1) cells, either the whole culture or a sorted fraction (not recorded which). Interpreted using the paper, the cell subset or site label stands for: type 1 regulatory T cells sorted from the T-allo10 product. The TCR comes from a human donor in good health. Recombination joined TRBV9 with TRBJ2-1, with TRBD1 matching 10 junction bases. The DNA sequence is as follows: TGTGCCAGCAGCCCGGGACAGGGGTTCGGCAATGAGCAGTTCTTC. Its protein reads: CASSPGQGFGNEQFF.